The 20 T cell receptor beta chains below were found in one sample sequenced in a study of Ad26.COV2.S vaccination and SARS-CoV-2 variants. Assay used: immunoSEQ multiplex PCR; TCRdb lists only in-frame clones, some missing. This table has hundreds of thousands of clones, roughly 89% appearing once. Described treatment: some 20 received Ad26.COV2.S at low or high dose, single or two shots; 5 received placebo; per-sample allocation not given. Specimens were obtained on day 63 following the first vaccine or placebo injection. This specimen was peripheral blood, taken in a trial of Ad26.COV2.S vaccine versus placebo. Every receptor here comes from a person between 18 and 65 years old who received the Ad26.COV2.S COVID-19 vaccine or a placebo.

The gene calls are TRBV7-9 and TRBJ2-7; tentatively, D is TRBD1 (6 bases). The ends were cut back, 7 bases at V and 2 bases at J, with 15 bases in the middle. The CDR3 length is 14 residues. Germline V lookup: CDR1 SEHNR, CDR2 FQNEAQ (reference sequence). CDR3 loop: CASTRGALTYEQYF. The CDR3 bases are TGTGCCAGCACCAGGGGAGCCTTGACCTACGAGCAGTACTTC.

The chain carries TRBV5-1 and TRBJ2-5; D ambiguous. This CDR3 is built from 14 residues. Germline loops: CDR1 SGHRS, CDR2 YFSETQ. Trimming took off 1 base at V and 5 bases at J, with 12 bases between the two ends. CDR3 coding DNA: TGCGCCAGCAGCTTGTCTACGTCTGGGGAGACCCAGTACTTC. It yields the protein CASSLSTSGETQYF.

V gene TRBV4-3 combines with J gene TRBJ1-2; maybe TRBD1 (6 bases). The CDR3 contains 17 residues. Germline loops: CDR1 LGHNA, CDR2 YSLEER. Trimming removed 3 bases from V and 0 bases from J, with 17 bases in between. CDR3 sequence (DNA): TGCGCCAGCAGCCAGGACCGGACAGATTCTGCTAACTATGGCTACACCTTC. It specifies CASSQDRTDSANYGYTF.

This rearrangement joins TRBV7-3 to TRBJ2-1; maybe TRBD1 (6 bases). Germline values: CDR1 SGHTA, CDR2 FQGTGA. CDR3 length: 16 amino acids. Trimming shortened V by 4 bases and J by 0 bases, and 13 bases separated the two germline ends. The CDR3 DNA sequence: TGTGCCAGCAGCTCCAAGACAGGTAGCTCCTACAATGAGCAGTTCTTC. This encodes CASSSKTGSSYNEQFF.

As DNA, the CDR3 is TGTGCCAGCAGTTTAGTCATGATGGGGGGTGGTGGAAACACCATATATTTT. It specifies CASSLVMMGGGGNTIYF. The gene calls are TRBV28 and TRBJ1-3, with D possibly being TRBD1 (5 bases). Germline lookup yields CDR1 MDHEN and CDR2 SYDVKM. This CDR3 spans 17 amino acids. Trimming stripped 2 bases from V and 3 bases from J, with 17 bases between.

A single count supports this clone. J is TRBJ1-5 and V is TRBV6-5, with TRBD1 matching 8 bases. This CDR3 has 15 amino acids. Losses at the gene ends were 5 bases for V and 5 bases for J; bases not matched to a gene: 8. Germline values: CDR1 MNHEY, CDR2 SVGAGI. Here the CDR3 DNA reads TGTGCCAGCAGTCCGCAGGGGGCTTCGCATCAGCCCCAGCATTTT. Its protein product is CASSPQGASHQPQHF.

The CDR3 coding sequence is TGTGCCAGCAGCACCGGATCGGACAGGGGATATCAGTACTTC. Its translation is CASSTGSDRGYQYF. The chain employs TRBV9 and TRBJ2-7; 9 nucleotides match TRBD1. After removal of 4 bases from V and 10 bases from J, the junction contained 12 bases not matched to a gene. The CDR3 has 14 amino acids. Germline V gene data show CDR1 as SGDLS and CDR2 as YYNGEE.

The J gene is TRBJ1-5, the V gene TRBV6-1; D remains unclear. The germline gives CDR1 MNHNS, CDR2 SASEGT. The length of the CDR3 is 14 residues. The V end lost 2 bases, the J end lost 3 bases, and 8 bases lay between the germline ends. The CDR3 region has the DNA TGTGCCAGCAGTGAAACCTGGAACAATCAGCCCCAGCATTTT. It encodes CASSETWNNQPQHF.

Here the CDR3 DNA reads TGTGCCAGCAGCCAAGCGGTAGGGTATGGCTACACCTTC. This codes for CASSQAVGYGYTF. This chain connects TRBV3-1 (or the pseudogene TRBV3-2) to TRBJ1-2; D remains ambiguous. CDR1 LGHDT and CDR2 YNNKEL come from the germline V gene (reference sequence). Trimming removed 1 base from V and 5 bases from J, with 8 bases in between. The CDR3 loop spans 13 amino acids.

This chain links TRBV11-3 with TRBJ1-1; D remains unclear. The CDR3 runs 13 residues. From germline, CDR1 is SGHNT and CDR2 YENEEA. Trimming pared 4 bases from V and 5 bases from J, leaving 11 bases between. In DNA, the CDR3 is TGTGCCAGCAGCTCCAACGTGGGAACTGAAGCTTTCTTT. Protein product: CASSSNVGTEAFF.

This chain links TRBV2 with TRBJ2-3; D gene uncertain. The germline V gene encodes CDR1 SNHLY and CDR2 FYNNEI. CDR3 length: 13 residues. Trimming stripped 5 bases from V and 5 bases from J, with 11 bases between. CDR3 in DNA: TGTGCCAGCAGTAGGGAACTCGGAGATACGCAGTATTTT. Its translation: CASSRELGDTQYF.

The V call is TRBV9, the J call TRBJ2-5, with D unresolved. The germline V and J ends were trimmed by 4 bases and 5 bases, with 9 bases remaining between them. The CDR3 contains 12 residues. CDR1 is SGDLS, CDR2 YYNGEE, per germline. The CDR3 region is CASSKGQETQYF. The DNA for the CDR3 is TGTGCCAGCAGCAAGGGCCAGGAGACCCAGTACTTC.

The rearrangement links TRBV6-2 or TRBV6-3 to TRBJ2-7, with 8 nucleotides matching TRBD1. Germline CDR1 is MNHEY and CDR2 is SVGEGT. This CDR3 is 16 amino acids long. The V segment lost 0 bases and the J segment 5 bases; nucleotides outside the gene matches: 9. CDR3 sequence (DNA): TGTGCCAGCAGTTACTCTGACAGGGGAGGAGGCAACGAGCAGTACTTC. Translation: CASSYSDRGGGNEQYF.

This clone was seen only once. The CDR3 protein is CASSRQGRGTDTQYF. CDR3 DNA sequence: TGTGCCAGCAGTCGACAGGGGAGGGGCACAGATACGCAGTATTTT. The genes are TRBV6-5 and TRBJ2-3; a possible D gene is TRBD1 (8 bases). The length of the CDR3 is 15 residues. In germline, CDR1 is MNHEY, CDR2 SVGAGI. Trimming stripped 5 bases from V and 1 base from J, with 13 bases between.

This chain links TRBV15 with TRBJ1-1; D is possibly TRBD1 (5 bases). The CDR3 totals 14 residues. Trimming removed 3 bases at V and 7 bases at J, with 15 bases between. Looked up from germline, CDR1 is LNHNV and CDR2 is YYDKDF (reference sequence). The CDR3 DNA follows: TGTGCCACCAGCAGGGAGGAGGGGTTTGGTGAAGCTTTCTTT. Encoded protein: CATSREEGFGEAFF.

The V and J genes are TRBV5-4 and TRBJ2-7, with 10 bases identical to TRBD2. CDR3 length: 16 residues. Germline CDR1 SGHNT, CDR2 YYREEE (reference sequence). V was clipped by 3 bases and J by 4 bases; unmatched bases: 10. CDR3 sequence (DNA): TGTGCCAGCAGCTCCCAACGAGCGGGGGGGCGATACGAGCAGTACTTC. Its translation: CASSSQRAGGRYEQYF.

V and J are TRBV9 and TRBJ1-1; 8 positions match TRBD1. Germline loops: CDR1 SGDLS, CDR2 YYNGEE. The CDR3 runs 15 residues. Trimming at V came to 4 bases and at J to 5 bases, leaving 10 bases not matched to a gene. Here the CDR3 DNA reads TGTGCCAGCAGCCCGCATACAGGGGGATCAACTGAAGCTTTCTTT. Its translation is CASSPHTGGSTEAFF.

The genes are TRBV29-1 and TRBJ1-1, with D possibly matching TRBD1 (6 bases). V was cut by 2 bases and J by 5 bases, with 18 bases left in between. The CDR3 runs to 15 residues. Per the germline V gene, CDR1 is SQVTM and CDR2 is ANQGSEA. CDR3 protein: CSVESGRGARTEAFF. The CDR3 coding sequence is TGCAGCGTTGAATCGGGCAGGGGAGCAAGAACTGAAGCTTTCTTT.

This clone appeared once. The chain carries TRBV19 and TRBJ1-2; no reliable D call. The V end was cut by 6 bases, the J end by 2 bases, with 22 bases between. The CDR3 is made up of 17 amino acids. Germline lookup yields CDR1 LNHDA and CDR2 SQIVND (reference sequence). The CDR3 DNA is TGTGCCAGTAGCTTCCGGGCAGCAACCGTTACGAACTATGGCTACACCTTC. It translates to CASSFRAATVTNYGYTF.

This chain uses TRBV7-9 with TRBJ1-1; TRBD1 is a possible D gene (5 bases). The V gene lost 4 bases and the J gene lost 1 base, with 7 bases spanning the gap. There are 13 residues in the CDR3. CDR1 and CDR2 from the germline V gene are SEHNR and FQNEAQ (reference sequence). The CDR3 nucleotides are TGTGCCAGCAGCTCCCAGGGGAACACTGAAGCTTTCTTT. Protein product: CASSSQGNTEAFF.